The clone carrying this T cell receptor beta chain has only a few counts. These data are taken from a study of CD8+CD57+ T cells in acquired aplastic anemia. Looking at the study overall: The average for DNA from sorted CD4+ and CD8+ cells was roughly 3 ug.

CDR3 size: 12 residues. Germline values: CDR1 SNHLY, CDR2 FYNNEI. V was clipped by 6 bases and J by 8 bases; unmatched bases: 4. CD8+CD57+ cell expansion had been shown by flow cytometry in patients chosen for sequencing. Researchers used genomic DNA as the template to profile TCR beta VDJ and CDR3. A single record per CDR3 protein comes from TCRdb applying MiXCR to the reads. The sample has about 160,000 distinct CDR3 sequences, about 48% seen once. The sample comprised sorted CD4+, CD8+, or CD8+CD57+ T cells (not recorded which) from PBMCs. The chain is built from TRBV2 and TRBJ1-2; TRBD1 aligns across 9 bases. The origin of this receptor is a human donor with aplastic anemia. The CDR3 is CASRTGGFGYTF. DNA for the CDR3: TGTGCCAGCAGGACAGGGGGATTCGGCTACACCTTC.